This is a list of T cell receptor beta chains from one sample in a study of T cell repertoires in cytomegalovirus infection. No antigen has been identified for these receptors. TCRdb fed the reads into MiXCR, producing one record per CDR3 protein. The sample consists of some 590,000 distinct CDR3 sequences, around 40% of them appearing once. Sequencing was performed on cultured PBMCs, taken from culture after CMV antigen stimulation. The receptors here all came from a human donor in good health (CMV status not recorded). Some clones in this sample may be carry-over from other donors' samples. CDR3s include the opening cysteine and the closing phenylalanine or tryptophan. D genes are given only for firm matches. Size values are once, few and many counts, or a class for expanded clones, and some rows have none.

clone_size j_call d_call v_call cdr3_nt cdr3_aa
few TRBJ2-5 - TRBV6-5 TGTGCCAGCAGAGCGTCTGGGAAGTGGGCGCAAGAGACCCAGTACTTC CASRASGKWAQETQYF
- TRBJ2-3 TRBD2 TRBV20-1 TGCAGTGCCCTCAAACGGACTAGCGTCTCGGATACGCAGTATTTT CSALKRTSVSDTQYF
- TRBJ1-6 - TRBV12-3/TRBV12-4 TGTGCCAGCACCCTTTCCTTCTTGTATAATTCACCCCTCCACTTT CASTLSFLYNSPLHF
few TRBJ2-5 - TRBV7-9 TGTGCCAGCAGCTCCAACAGGAGAATGGAGACCCAGTACTTC CASSSNRRMETQYF
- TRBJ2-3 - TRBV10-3 TGTGCCATCAGTGAGGCAAGCACAGATACGCAGTATTTT CAISEASTDTQYF
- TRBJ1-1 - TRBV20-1 TGCAGTGCCTACGGTATTTCGAACACTGAAGCTTTCTTT CSAYGISNTEAFF
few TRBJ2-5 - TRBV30 TGTGCCTGGAGCGGAGAAGGGACGGACATACCGATACAAGAGACCCAGTACTTC CAWSGEGTDIPIQETQYF
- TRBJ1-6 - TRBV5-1 TGCGCCAGCAGCCCAACCTCCAGGGGTGGTTCACCCCTCCACTTT CASSPTSRGGSPLHF
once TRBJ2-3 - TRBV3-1 TGTGCCAGCACCTCCCTTTGGGCAGATACGCAGTATTTT CASTSLWADTQYF
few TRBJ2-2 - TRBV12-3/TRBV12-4 TGTGCCAGCAGTTTAGGAAGTGAGTCGAACACCGGGGAGCTGTTTTTT CASSLGSESNTGELFF
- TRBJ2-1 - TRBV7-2 TGTGCCAGCAGCCCCCGGATCGGGACTTTCAACAATGAGCAGTTCTTC CASSPRIGTFNNEQFF
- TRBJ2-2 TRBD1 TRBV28 TGTGCCAGCAGTCCCTCCGGACAGGGGGGTACCGGGGAGCTGTTTTTT CASSPSGQGGTGELFF
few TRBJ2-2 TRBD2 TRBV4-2 TGTGCCAGCAGCCAAGCCCAAGCGGGGGGGCTTAACACCGGGGAGCTGTTTTTT CASSQAQAGGLNTGELFF
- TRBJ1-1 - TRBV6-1 TGTGCCAGCAGTGAAGGTCAGGTGACGGACACTGAAGCTTTCTTT CASSEGQVTDTEAFF
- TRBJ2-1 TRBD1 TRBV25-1 TGTGCCAGCAGCGACAGGGGATCGCCCTACAATGAGCAGTTCTTC CASSDRGSPYNEQFF
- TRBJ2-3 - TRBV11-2 TGTGCCAGCAGCTTATGGAGGCGTGGACTGACAGATACGCAGTATTTT CASSLWRRGLTDTQYF
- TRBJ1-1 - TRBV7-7 TGTGCCAGCAGCTCCGTTCCCGGGACTGAAGCTTTCTTT CASSSVPGTEAFF
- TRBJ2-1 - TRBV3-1 TGTGCCAGCAGCCAAGAAAACAATGAGCAGTTCTTC CASSQENNEQFF
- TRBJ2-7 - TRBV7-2 TGTGCCAGCAGCTTAGGGTCAGGGAAGTTCGAGCAGTACTTC CASSLGSGKFEQYF
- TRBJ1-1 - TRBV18 TGTGCCAGCTCACAGATTGGGGGCTCCGTAAACACTGAAGCTTTCTTT CASSQIGGSVNTEAFF
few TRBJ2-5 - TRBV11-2 TGTGCCAGCAGCTTAGCTGAGTCCGAGACCCAGTACTTC CASSLAESETQYF
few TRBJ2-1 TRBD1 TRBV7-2 TGTGCCAGCAGCTTAGGTTTAACAGGGGGGCAGGATGAGCAGTTCTTC CASSLGLTGGQDEQFF
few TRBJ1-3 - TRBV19 TGTGCCAGCGCACAGGATCACTCTGGAAACACCATATATTTT CASAQDHSGNTIYF
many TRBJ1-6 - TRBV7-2 TGTGCCAGCAGCTCCCAACAGGGTATGGGCTCACCCCTCCACTTT CASSSQQGMGSPLHF
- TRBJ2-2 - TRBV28 TGTGCCAGCAGAGAGGCCGTCACCGGGGAGCTGTTTTTT CASREAVTGELFF
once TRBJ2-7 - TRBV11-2 TGTGCCAGCAGCTTGTCGACCCTTTCAGCCTACGAGCAGTACTTC CASSLSTLSAYEQYF
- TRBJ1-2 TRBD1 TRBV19 TGTGCCAGTATTAAGGGGACAGAATGGGAATATGGCTACACCTTC CASIKGTEWEYGYTF
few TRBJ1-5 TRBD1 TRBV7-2 TGTGCCAGCAGCCAGAGAAACAGGGGCTATCAGCCCCAGCATTTT CASSQRNRGYQPQHF
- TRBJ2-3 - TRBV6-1 TGTGCCAGTTCCTCAGAACCGAACGGGGATACGCAGTATTTT CASSSEPNGDTQYF
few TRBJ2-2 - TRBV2 TGTGCCAGCAGTGGAGGTTTATCCGGGGAGCTGTTTTTT CASSGGLSGELFF
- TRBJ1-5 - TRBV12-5 TGTGCTAGTGGTTTGGTCGCGGACGGAGTCCTAAATAGCAATCAGCCCCAGCATTTT CASGLVADGVLNSNQPQHF
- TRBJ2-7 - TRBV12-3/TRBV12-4 TGTGCCAGCACCACGGGGTGGAAGAATTCCTACGAGCAGTACTTC CASTTGWKNSYEQYF
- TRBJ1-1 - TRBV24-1 TGTGCCACCAGTGTCGGGGATAACACTGAAGCTTTCTTT CATSVGDNTEAFF
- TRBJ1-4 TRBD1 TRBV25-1 TGTGCCAGCGCGGGACAGGGACCTAATGAAAAACTGTTTTTT CASAGQGPNEKLFF
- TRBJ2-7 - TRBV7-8 TGTGCCAGCAGCTTAGCGGTGATCTACGAGCAGTACTTC CASSLAVIYEQYF
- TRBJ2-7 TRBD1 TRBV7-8 TGTGCCAGCAGCCGGACAGGGGGCTACTACGAGCAGTACTTC CASSRTGGYYEQYF
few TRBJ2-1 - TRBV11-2 TGTGCCAGCAGCCCACAGTTCCAATCCGCCCGGGATGAGCAGTTCTTC CASSPQFQSARDEQFF
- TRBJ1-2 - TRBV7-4 TGTGCCAGCAGACGGACAGTCCCAGGGGACTATGGCTACACCTTC CASRRTVPGDYGYTF
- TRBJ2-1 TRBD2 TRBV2 TGTGCCAGCAAGCGGGAGGGCCGTAATGAGCAGTTCTTC CASKREGRNEQFF
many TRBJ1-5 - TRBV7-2 TGTGCCAGCCCCTCTAACAAGTCTGTGACCGAGAGGAATCAGCCCCAGCATTTT CASPSNKSVTERNQPQHF
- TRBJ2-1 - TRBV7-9 TGTGCCAGCAGCTCAAGAGGGGGGTCTGAGCAGTTCTTC CASSSRGGSEQFF
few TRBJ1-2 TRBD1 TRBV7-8 TGTGCCAGCAGCCCTCAGACAGGGTCGGTCTACTATGGCTACACCTTC CASSPQTGSVYYGYTF
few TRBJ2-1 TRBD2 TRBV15 TGTGCCACCAGCTCCCGGCTAGCGGGAGGGTACAATGAGCAGTTCTTC CATSSRLAGGYNEQFF
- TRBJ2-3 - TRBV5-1 TGCGCCAGCAGCTTGGGTGTAGGGCCTAACACAGATACGCAGTATTTT CASSLGVGPNTDTQYF
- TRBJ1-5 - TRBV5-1 TGCGCCAGCAGCTTGGATGGGTTCCAGCCCCAGCATTTT CASSLDGFQPQHF
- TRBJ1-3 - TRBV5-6 TGTGCCAGCAGCCTGAGCAGGTTCGGAAACACCATATATTTT CASSLSRFGNTIYF
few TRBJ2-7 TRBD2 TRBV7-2 TGTGCCAGCAGCCCTCGGACTAGGGTCTACGAGCAGTACTTC CASSPRTRVYEQYF
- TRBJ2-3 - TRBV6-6 TGTGCCAGCAGTTACAGGAACACGCAGTATTTT CASSYRNTQYF
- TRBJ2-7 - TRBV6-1 TGTGCCAGCCACCACGACTACGAGCAGTACTTC CASHHDYEQYF
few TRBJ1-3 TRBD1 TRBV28 TGTGCCAGCTATACGTACAGGGGAAATTACGGAAACACCATATATTTT CASYTYRGNYGNTIYF
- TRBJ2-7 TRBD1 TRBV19 TGTGCCAGTAGTATTTCAGGACAGGGCCCCTACGAGCAGTACTTC CASSISGQGPYEQYF
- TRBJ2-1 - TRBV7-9 TGTGCCAGCAGCTTAGACCCCACGGGACCTTACAATGAGCAGTTCTTC CASSLDPTGPYNEQFF
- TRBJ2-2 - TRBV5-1 TGCGCCAGCAGCTTGGCCGAACTCCAAACCGGGGAGCTGTTTTTT CASSLAELQTGELFF
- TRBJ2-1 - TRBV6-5 TGTGCCAGCAGTTACCGAGCTCCGACTAGCTCCTACAATGAGCAGTTCTTC CASSYRAPTSSYNEQFF
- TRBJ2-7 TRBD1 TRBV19 TGTGCCAGTAGCGGACAGGGGGGGCCCTACGAGCAGTACTTC CASSGQGGPYEQYF